This T cell receptor (beta chain) was found in a study of T cell changes during pregnancy in multiple sclerosis. Per the germline V gene, CDR1 is GTSNPN and CDR2 is SVGIG (reference sequence). V lost 2 bases and J 7 bases, leaving 11 bases between the germline ends. The CDR3 length is 12 residues. Generated by immunoSEQ multiplex PCR, the TCRdb table keeps only in-frame clones and is missing some. The sample has more than 30,000 clones, around 90% seen once. The receptor was isolated from a female donor in good health, enrolled as a control in a pregnancy study. The J gene is TRBJ2-5, the V gene TRBV30, with a weak D call TRBD2 (5 bases). This specimen was CD4+ T cells from peripheral blood mononuclear cells, taken in the third trimester of pregnancy. The CDR3 loop reads CAWSSGAGTQYF. As DNA, the CDR3 is TGTGCCTGGAGTTCCGGCGCGGGGACCCAGTACTTC.